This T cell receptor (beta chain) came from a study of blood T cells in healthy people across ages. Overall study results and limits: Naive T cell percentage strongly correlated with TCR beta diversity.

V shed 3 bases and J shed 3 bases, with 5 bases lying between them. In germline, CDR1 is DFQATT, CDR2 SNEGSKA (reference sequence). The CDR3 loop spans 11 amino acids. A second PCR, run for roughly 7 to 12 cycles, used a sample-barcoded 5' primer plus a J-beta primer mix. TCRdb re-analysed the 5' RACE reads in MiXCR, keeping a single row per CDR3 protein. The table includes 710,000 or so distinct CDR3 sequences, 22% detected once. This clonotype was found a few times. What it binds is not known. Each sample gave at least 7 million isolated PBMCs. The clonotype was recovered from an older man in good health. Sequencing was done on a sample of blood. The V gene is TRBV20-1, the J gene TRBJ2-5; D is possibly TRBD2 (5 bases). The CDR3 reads CSARREETQYF. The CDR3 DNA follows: TGCAGTGCTAGGCGGGAAGAGACCCAGTACTTC.